This T cell receptor (beta chain) emerged from a study of shared clonotypes between healthy human individuals. Whole-study findings and limits: Clonotype sharing among donors likely depends on sequencing depth. Around 5.3% of naive CD4 clonotypes were shared across four donors.

This CDR3 comprises 10 residues. Germline CDR1 is DFQATT and CDR2 is SNEGSKA (reference sequence). V gave up 4 bases and J gave up 4 bases, with 5 bases separating them. Genomic DNA from each subset was divided evenly over several immunoSEQ plates. Repertoires were generated with immunoSEQ multiplex PCR, while TCRdb's copy carries only in-frame clones and drops some. The sample contains approximately 530,000 clones, approximately 94% of which appear only once. Donors comprised only Caucasian adults living in Nashville, Tennessee. A word on this clone: Its antigen is as yet unknown.

The TCR was taken from a young woman in good health. The chain recombines TRBV20-1 with TRBJ2-7; D is undetermined. Sequencing input: naive CD4+ T cells sorted from blood. Subset in this sample: CD45RA+ positively selected. DNA of the CDR3: TGCAGTGCTAAAGGATACGAGCAGTACTTC. Translation: CSAKGYEQYF.